The 28 T cell receptor beta chains given below trace back to one sample, sequenced in a study of cytomegalovirus exposure and HLA in healthy donors. Both 60 Vbeta primers and 13 Jbeta primers went into the PCR. Sequencing used immunoSEQ multiplex PCR; TCRdb keeps in-frame clones, though not all of them. The table records roughly 200,000 clones, 79% of them present only once. Material for sequencing was PBMCs. Source of these receptors: a woman in her twenties or thirties in good health and CMV-seropositive.

The gene calls are TRBV7-6 and TRBJ2-1; 8 nucleotides match TRBD2. Germline CDR1 is SGHVS and CDR2 is FNYEAQ. V lost 5 bases to trimming and J lost 8 bases; unmatched junction nucleotides: 11. The CDR3 covers 15 residues. The CDR3 bases are TGTGCCAGCAGCGCACCCGGGGGGGGCCGGGATGAGCAGTTCTTC. Residues: CASSAPGGGRDEQFF.

The rearrangement uses TRBV4-1 and TRBJ2-2; a weak D match, TRBD2 (5 bases). Germline-derived CDR1 and CDR2 are MGHRA and YSYEKL. The V gene lost 9 bases and the J gene lost 0 bases, with 11 bases spanning the gap. There are 14 residues in the CDR3. The CDR3 loop is CASSSGANTGELFF. The CDR3 DNA reads TGCGCCAGTTCAAGCGGAGCGAACACCGGGGAGCTGTTTTTT.

The CDR3 nucleotides are TGTGCCAGCAGCCCTAGGCTAGCGGGAGAGTTGCCCTACAATGAGCAGTTCTTC. As protein: CASSPRLAGELPYNEQFF. The chain combines TRBV9 with TRBJ2-1, with 10 bases aligning to TRBD2. Looked up from germline, CDR1 is SGDLS and CDR2 is YYNGEE. The V segment lost 4 bases and the J segment 2 bases; nucleotides outside the gene matches: 12. The CDR3 loop spans 18 amino acids.

The chain links TRBV9 to TRBJ2-7, with D possibly being TRBD2 (5 bases). This CDR3 region has 13 residues. Germline V gives CDR1 SGDLS, CDR2 YYNGEE. Trimming shortened V by 0 bases and J by 5 bases, and 9 bases separated the two germline ends. The CDR3, as DNA: TGTGCCAGCAGCGTAGGAGGGCGGGACGAGCAGTACTTC. Encoded protein: CASSVGGRDEQYF.

This chain connects TRBV2 to TRBJ2-3, with D maybe TRBD2 (6 bases). The V end lost 7 bases, the J end lost 4 bases, and 15 bases lay between the germline ends. The length of the CDR3 is 14 residues. Germline CDR1 is SNHLY and CDR2 is FYNNEI. The CDR3 DNA is TGTGCCAGCAAGCCCGGGGGAGGCGCAGATACGCAGTATTTT. The encoded protein is CASKPGGGADTQYF.

This clone came up a few times. J is TRBJ2-3 and V is TRBV2; 11 positions agree with TRBD2. There are 17 residues in the CDR3. The germline V gene has CDR1 SNHLY and CDR2 FYNNEI. The ends lost 4 bases at V and 4 bases at J; junction bases unmatched: 10. The CDR3 region has the DNA TGTGCCAGCAGTGCGGTTTTAGCGGGAGGGCCGGCAGATACGCAGTATTTT. Translated: CASSAVLAGGPADTQYF.

The gene calls are TRBV5-8 and TRBJ2-7; 8 bases match TRBD1. Unmatched junction bases numbered 14, after V lost 0 bases and J lost 3 bases. CDR1 is SGHTS and CDR2 is YDEGEE in the germline V gene. The CDR3 has 18 amino acids. As DNA, the CDR3 is TGTGCCAGCAGCTTGGTCCCGCCAGGGGGCCGTGGGGGCTACGAGCAGTACTTC. Amino acid sequence: CASSLVPPGGRGGYEQYF.

The V call is TRBV20-1, the J call TRBJ2-1, with 7 positions matching TRBD2. Germline V gene lookup returns CDR1 DFQATT and CDR2 SNEGSKA (reference sequence). CDR3 length: 11 amino acids. The CDR3 DNA reads as TGCAGCGCGACGGACGGGAGGTCGCAGTTCTTC. Translated, it gives CSATDGRSQFF.

V gene TRBV10-3 combines with J gene TRBJ2-1; 9 bases line up with TRBD2. The V gene end was trimmed by 7 bases and the J gene end by 8 bases; junction bases not matched to a gene: 9. The germline V gene encodes CDR1 ENHRY and CDR2 SYGVKD. This CDR3 spans 14 amino acids. Here the CDR3 reads CAINPAGGTDEQFF. CDR3 DNA: TGTGCCATCAACCCAGCGGGAGGTACGGATGAGCAGTTCTTC.

This clone was counted a few times. This chain uses TRBV11-2 with TRBJ2-6, with a weak D call TRBD1 (5 bases). From germline, CDR1 is SGHAT and CDR2 FQNNGV. V lost 1 base and J 4 bases, leaving 8 bases between the germline ends. This CDR3 has 15 residues. This chain's CDR3 is CASSLGRAGANVLTF. Written as DNA, the CDR3 is TGTGCCAGCAGCTTAGGCAGGGCGGGGGCCAACGTCCTGACTTTC.

This clone has a handful of counts. The rearrangement uses TRBV29-1 and TRBJ2-7; 16 bases agree with TRBD2. Germline loops: CDR1 SQVTM, CDR2 ANQGSEA. This CDR3 spans 15 amino acids. After removal of 7 bases from V and 6 bases from J, the junction contained 9 bases not matched to a gene. The CDR3 sequence is CSASGTSGRAFEQYF. The CDR3 DNA follows: TGCAGCGCTTCCGGGACTAGCGGGAGGGCCTTCGAGCAGTACTTC.

DNA of the CDR3: TGTGCCAGCAGCTTAACGGGTAACTCCTACGAGCAGTACTTC. Protein product: CASSLTGNSYEQYF. This chain connects TRBV5-4 to TRBJ2-7; D remains unclear. The CDR3 is 14 amino acids. The V gene lost 2 bases and the J gene lost 0 bases, with 9 bases spanning the gap. Germline CDR1 is SGHNT and CDR2 is YYREEE (reference sequence).

This clone was detected only a few times. This chain uses TRBV7-6 with TRBJ2-7, with unresolved D. Looked up from germline, CDR1 is SGHVS and CDR2 is FNYEAQ. V gave up 1 base and J gave up 4 bases, with 14 bases separating them. The CDR3 consists of 15 residues. This CDR3 is CASSLGPLGEYEQYF. The DNA of the CDR3 is TGTGCCAGCAGCTTAGGGCCCCTGGGCGAGTACGAGCAGTACTTC.

The chain uses TRBV4-2 and TRBJ2-3; TRBD2 aligns across 7 bases. V lost 4 bases to trimming and J lost 2 bases; unmatched junction nucleotides: 9. CDR3 length equals 16 residues. Germline V lookup: CDR1 LGHNA, CDR2 YNFKEQ. CDR3 sequence reads: CASSPRLAWDTDTQYF. DNA of the CDR3: TGTGCCAGCAGCCCCAGACTAGCATGGGACACAGATACGCAGTATTTT.

The chain recombines TRBV5-6 with TRBJ2-7; 10 bases are a match to TRBD2. CDR3 size: 15 residues. CDR1 and CDR2 (germline): SGHDT, YYEEEE. Trimming at V came to 0 bases and at J to 5 bases, leaving 5 bases not matched to a gene. CDR3 sequence (DNA): TGTGCCAGCAGCTTGGCACTAGCGGGAAGCGACGAGCAGTACTTC. Translation: CASSLALAGSDEQYF.

The rearrangement uses TRBV2 and TRBJ1-2, with a weak D call TRBD1 (5 bases). V was pared by 3 bases and J by 4 bases, with 12 bases between. Per the germline V gene, CDR1 is SNHLY and CDR2 is FYNNEI. CDR3 length: 14 residues. CDR3 sequence (DNA): TGTGCCAGCAGTGATTTGACAGCTCCCTATGGCTACACCTTC. Its protein product is CASSDLTAPYGYTF.

This clone was picked up one time. The chain joins TRBV27 to TRBJ1-3; 8 nucleotides match TRBD1. After removal of 7 bases from V and 0 bases from J, the junction contained 8 bases not matched to a gene. This CDR3 has 16 residues. CDR1 and CDR2 (germline): MNHEY, SMNVEV (reference sequence). CDR3 nucleotide sequence: TGTGCCAGCACCCCTGGACAGGGTCACTCTGGAAACACCATATATTTT. This gives the protein CASTPGQGHSGNTIYF.

This sequence joins TRBV14 and TRBJ1-1, with unresolved D. V shed 4 bases and J shed 11 bases, with 11 bases lying between them. The CDR3 covers 11 residues. Germline assignment: CDR1 SGHDN and CDR2 FVKESK. The CDR3: CASSRRGEAFF. The CDR3 DNA reads TGTGCCAGCAGCCGTCGTGGTGAGGCTTTCTTT. The entire variable domain, with the rest obtained from reference TRBV14 and TRBJ1-1, is as follows: EAGVTQFPSHSVIEKGQTVTLRCDPISGHDNLYWYRRVMGKEIKFLLHFVKESKQDESGMPNNRFLAERTGGTYSTLKVQPAELEDSGVYFCASSRRGEAFFGQGTRLTVV.

The genes are TRBV6-1 and TRBJ2-4, with a possible D match to TRBD2 (6 bases). The CDR3 consists of 14 residues. Trimming pared 4 bases from V and 6 bases from J, leaving 13 bases between. Germline V gene sequence: CDR1 MNHNS, CDR2 SASEGT. CDR3 loop: CASSVGGSPNIQYF. The CDR3 DNA sequence: TGTGCCAGCAGTGTTGGGGGGTCCCCAAACATTCAGTACTTC.

The chain recombines TRBV6-1 with TRBJ2-2; 10 nucleotides match TRBD1. Per the germline V gene, CDR1 is MNHNS and CDR2 is SASEGT. The CDR3 is 15 residues long. J lost 4 bases, V lost 8 bases, and 7 bases had no gene match. CDR3 coding DNA: TGTGCCAGCGCTCCGGGACAGGGGACCACCGGGGAGCTGTTTTTT. Translating it yields CASAPGQGTTGELFF.

The chain employs TRBV9 and TRBJ1-2; TRBD1 agrees at 9 bases. Germline V lookup: CDR1 SGDLS, CDR2 YYNGEE. The CDR3 runs 16 residues. J gave up 6 bases and V 2 bases, and 11 bases lay outside the gene matches. The CDR3 protein is CASSVGTGLFDDGYTF. The CDR3 DNA reads TGTGCCAGCAGCGTTGGGACAGGGTTGTTCGATGATGGCTACACCTTC. The whole variable domain, filled in from reference TRBV9 and TRBJ1-2, reads DSGVTQTPKHLITATGQRVTLRCSPRSGDLSVYWYQQSLDQGLQFLIQYYNGEERAKGNILERFSAQQFPDLHSELNLSSLELGDSALYFCASSVGTGLFDDGYTFGSGTRLTVV.

The chain uses TRBV4-3 and TRBJ1-3; no definite D call. Germline CDR1 and CDR2: LGHNA and YSLEER. V gave up 0 bases and J gave up 0 bases, with 6 bases separating them. The CDR3 is made up of 15 amino acids. The CDR3: CASSQDNYSGNTIYF. In nucleotides, the CDR3 is TGCGCCAGCAGCCAAGATAACTACTCTGGAAACACCATATATTTT.

The chain combines TRBV7-2 with TRBJ2-1, with D tentatively TRBD2 (5 bases). The CDR3 is 15 amino acids. V dropped 6 bases and J dropped 4 bases, with 16 bases sitting between them. CDR1 is SGHTA, CDR2 FQGNSA, per germline. CDR3 residues: CASSPGVGGYNEQFF. CDR3 nucleotide sequence: TGTGCCAGCAGTCCCGGGGTTGGCGGGTACAATGAGCAGTTCTTC.

This sequence joins TRBV5-6 and TRBJ1-3; 7 bases are a match to TRBD1. The germline gives CDR1 SGHDT, CDR2 YYEEEE. Germline trimming cut 0 bases from V and 0 bases from J; bases unmatched to any gene: 3. The CDR3 runs to 16 residues. The CDR3 loop reads CASSLAGTASGNTIYF. For the CDR3, the DNA is TGTGCCAGCAGCTTGGCCGGGACAGCCTCTGGAAACACCATATATTTT.

This clone was detected only a few times. The chain has TRBV11-2 and TRBJ2-7; 8 bases align to TRBD2. V lost 1 base and J lost 6; bases outside the gene matches: 5. CDR1 is SGHAT and CDR2 is FQNNGV in the germline V gene. The CDR3 contains 14 residues. The CDR3 sequence is CASSLAGTSVEQYF. In DNA, the CDR3 is TGTGCCAGCAGCTTAGCCGGGACTAGTGTCGAGCAGTACTTC.

The rearrangement links TRBV7-9 to TRBJ1-6, with 7 bases that match TRBD1. Trimming at V came to 0 bases and at J to 9 bases, leaving 5 bases not matched to a gene. CDR3 length: 15 amino acids. Germline CDR1 reads SEHNR; CDR2 reads FQNEAQ (reference sequence). The CDR3 region is CASSLADRAGSPLHF. CDR3 bases: TGTGCCAGCAGCTTAGCAGACAGGGCAGGTTCACCCCTCCACTTT.

This chain links TRBV6-1 with TRBJ1-2; D perhaps matches TRBD1 (6 bases). The V gene's germline CDR1 is MNHNS and CDR2 SASEGT. The V and J ends lost 6 bases and 4 bases respectively, with 15 bases between them. This CDR3 is 14 amino acids long. The CDR3 sequence is CASRADSLGYGYTF. The CDR3 DNA is TGTGCCAGCAGGGCGGACAGTCTCGGCTATGGCTACACCTTC.

The chain carries TRBV7-9 and TRBJ2-3; TRBD2 is a possible D gene (6 bases). V was trimmed by 1 base and J by 9 bases, leaving 11 bases between them. CDR1 is SEHNR and CDR2 is FQNEAQ in the germline V gene (reference sequence). CDR3 length: 13 residues. CDR3: CASSLGSGRTQYF. The CDR3 region has the DNA TGTGCCAGCAGCTTAGGTTCGGGGAGGACGCAGTATTTT.